A single sample gave rise to the 9 T cell receptor beta chains below, sequenced in a study of OX40 agonist ivuxolimab in advanced cancers. Produced via immunoSEQ multiplex PCR; TCRdb's table is partial and in-frame only. The sample has tens of thousands of clones; 84% are singletons. Material: CD4+ or CD8+ T cells sorted from blood, obtained in a trial of the OX40 agonist ivuxolimab. The receptors stem from an adult with an advanced solid tumor such as melanoma, head and neck, liver or kidney cancer.

This clone was recorded once. V usage is TRBV13 and J usage is TRBJ1-3, with a tentative D call TRBD1 (5 bases). Germline V lookup: CDR1 PRHDT, CDR2 FYEKMQ (reference sequence). V was pared by 0 bases and J by 0 bases, with 15 bases between. The CDR3 runs 18 residues. The CDR3 reads CASSLGPTGSHSGNTIYF. As DNA, the CDR3 is TGTGCCAGCAGCTTAGGCCCCACAGGCTCCCACTCTGGAAACACCATATATTTT.

The chain combines TRBV9 with TRBJ2-3, with D maybe TRBD1 (6 bases). Trimming shortened V by 3 bases and J by 2 bases, and 13 bases separated the two germline ends. The length of the CDR3 is 15 residues. Per germline, CDR1 SGDLS and CDR2 YYNGEE. CDR3 coding DNA: TGTGCCAGCAGCGCATCAGGGGAGTTCACAGATACGCAGTATTTT. As protein: CASSASGEFTDTQYF.

This clone was seen once. The chain couples TRBV16 to TRBJ1-2; D is ambiguous. Trimming removed 2 bases from V and 4 bases from J, with 14 bases in between. The CDR3 is 15 residues long. Germline assignment: CDR1 KGHSY and CDR2 FQNENV. The CDR3 sequence is CASSQLVRGIYGYTF. The CDR3 DNA is TGTGCCAGCAGCCAACTCGTCCGAGGTATCTATGGCTACACCTTC.

The V gene is TRBV7-6, the J gene TRBJ2-3; TRBD1 aligns across 12 bases. Germline values: CDR1 SGHVS, CDR2 FNYEAQ. V shed 5 bases and J 3 bases; nucleotides not matched to a gene: 6. The CDR3 spans 16 residues. The DNA of the CDR3 is TGTGCCAGCAGCCCAGGGACAGGGGGCGAAACAGATACGCAGTATTTT. It encodes CASSPGTGGETDTQYF.

The table lists this clone with many counts. CDR3 protein: CASSLSEIRPLHF. The CDR3 DNA is TGTGCCAGCAGTTTATCGGAGATTAGGCCCCTCCACTTT. This chain connects TRBV27 to TRBJ1-6; D unclear. The germline V gene encodes CDR1 MNHEY and CDR2 SMNVEV (reference sequence). The CDR3 runs 13 residues. The germline V and J ends were trimmed by 0 bases and 13 bases, with 10 bases remaining between them.

This sequence joins TRBV5-5 and TRBJ1-2, with unresolved D. Trimming left V 1 base short and J 3 bases short, with 13 bases between. The V gene's germline CDR1 is SGHKS and CDR2 YYEKEE (reference sequence). The CDR3 loop spans 15 amino acids. The CDR3 loop is CASSLKAPFDYGYTF. The CDR3 DNA reads as TGTGCCAGCAGCTTGAAGGCCCCTTTTGACTATGGCTACACCTTC.

The chain couples TRBV7-2 to TRBJ2-7; D unclear. The CDR3 spans 13 residues. The ends were cut back, 3 bases at V and 0 bases at J, with 6 bases in the middle. The V gene's germline CDR1 is SGHTA and CDR2 FQGNSA. The CDR3 spells CASSFPPSYEQYF. The CDR3 DNA follows: TGTGCCAGCAGCTTTCCCCCCTCCTACGAGCAGTACTTC.

The V gene is TRBV7-8, the J gene TRBJ2-1, with 7 positions matching TRBD1. The ends lost 5 bases at V and 5 bases at J; junction bases unmatched: 6. The V gene's germline CDR1 is SGHVS and CDR2 FQNEAQ. The CDR3 contains 14 residues. The CDR3: CASSTRDSNNEQFF. DNA for the CDR3: TGTGCCAGCAGCACTCGGGACAGTAACAATGAGCAGTTCTTC.

This chain links TRBV7-8 with TRBJ2-7; D gene unclear. This CDR3 has 11 residues. Germline lookup yields CDR1 SGHVS and CDR2 FQNEAQ. V lost 2 bases and J 6 bases, leaving 5 bases between the germline ends. CDR3 protein: CASSLSVEQYF. The CDR3 DNA reads TGTGCCAGCAGCTTAAGCGTCGAGCAGTACTTC.